Below are 3 T cell receptor beta chains sequenced from a single sample in a study of Ad26.COV2.S vaccination and SARS-CoV-2 variants. Treatment of the sample: some 20 received Ad26.COV2.S at low or high dose, single or two shots; 5 received placebo; per-sample allocation not given. It was on day 63 after the first vaccine or placebo injection that samples were taken. Assay: immunoSEQ multiplex PCR; the TCRdb copy retains only in-frame clones and omits some. The sample lists over 400,000 clones; about nine tenths were seen once. The specimen comprised peripheral blood, sampled in a trial of Ad26.COV2.S vaccine versus placebo. Receptors originate from a person aged 18-60 years who received the Ad26.COV2.S COVID-19 vaccine or a placebo.

The chain is built from TRBV5-6 and TRBJ1-5; D may be TRBD1 (5 bases). This CDR3 contains 14 residues. Trimming pared 4 bases from V and 4 bases from J, leaving 12 bases between. CDR1 and CDR2 from the germline V gene are SGHDT and YYEEEE. The chain's CDR3 is CASSRDGKNQPQHF. In DNA form, the CDR3 reads TGTGCCAGCAGCCGGGACGGCAAAAATCAGCCCCAGCATTTT. Full variable domain (rest looked up from reference TRBV5-6 and TRBJ1-5): DAGVTQSPTHLIKTRGQQVTLRCSPKSGHDTVSWYQQALGQGPQFIFQYYEEEERQRGNFPDRFSGHQFPNYSSELNVNALLLGDSALYLCASSRDGKNQPQHFGDGTRLSIL.

The V call is TRBV11-3, the J call TRBJ2-5; 9 bases line up with TRBD1. V was clipped by 3 bases and J by 5 bases; unmatched bases: 7. The length of the CDR3 is 15 residues. The germline CDR1 and CDR2 sequences are SGHNT and YENEEA. The CDR3 here is CASSFGGTGTETQYF. The CDR3 nucleotides are TGTGCCAGCAGCTTTGGGGGGACAGGGACGGAGACCCAGTACTTC.

The count of this clone is one. CDR3: CASSPQTGIPGANVLTF. The CDR3 DNA sequence: TGTGCCAGCAGCCCCCAGACAGGGATCCCTGGGGCCAACGTCCTGACTTTC. This chain links TRBV14 with TRBJ2-6, with TRBD1 matching 7 bases. The germline V gene has CDR1 SGHDN and CDR2 FVKESK. Trimming cost V 4 bases and J 2 bases; bases outside gene matches: 8. This CDR3 contains 17 residues.